Listed below are T cell receptor beta chains from one sample, sequenced in a study of T cell responses to AZD1222 COVID-19 vaccine. Sequencing was performed with immunoSEQ multiplex PCR; in TCRdb, only in-frame clones are kept and a portion is missing. The top ten hold more than 1.3% of the sample, which has 160,000 or so clones, 90% seen once. The sequencing used peripheral blood, collected 28 days after the second AZD1222 dose. These receptors were collected from an adult who received the AZD1222 COVID-19 vaccine. Each CDR3 is given with its conserved first and last residue. A D gene is named only where the DNA matches it firmly. Size tells how often a clone was seen (once, few, many) or the class of an expanded clone, and some rows leave it out.

D: NA
J: TRBJ1-1
size: NA
V: TRBV6-5
CDR3: CASSYSYGRNTEAFF
DNA: TGTGCCAGCAGTTACTCGTACGGGAGGAACACTGAAGCTTTCTTT

D: NA
J: TRBJ1-2
size: NA
V: TRBV7-2
CDR3: CASSLEQIYGYTF
DNA: TGTGCCAGCAGCTTAGAACAGATCTATGGCTACACCTTC

D: NA
J: TRBJ1-5
size: NA
V: TRBV10-1
CDR3: CASQDSFNQPQHF
DNA: TGCGCCAGCCAAGACAGCTTCAATCAGCCCCAGCATTTT

D: TRBD1
J: TRBJ1-2
size: NA
V: TRBV18
CDR3: CASSPGQDYGYTF
DNA: TGTGCCAGCTCACCAGGACAGGACTATGGCTACACCTTC

D: TRBD2
J: TRBJ2-2
size: once
V: TRBV4-1
CDR3: CASSQDSTSGIRTGELLF
DNA: TGCGCCAGCAGCCAAGATTCGACTAGCGGGATTCGAACCGGGGAGCTGCTTTTT

D: NA
J: TRBJ1-5
size: NA
V: TRBV2
CDR3: CASRGSNQPQHF
DNA: TGTGCCAGCAGGGGTAGCAATCAGCCCCAGCATTTT

D: NA
J: TRBJ1-2
size: NA
V: TRBV12-3/TRBV12-4
CDR3: CASSLNRGYGYTF
DNA: TGTGCCAGCAGTTTAAATCGGGGCTATGGCTACACCTTC

D: TRBD2
J: TRBJ2-1
size: NA
V: TRBV2
CDR3: CASSGGIAGLYNEQFF
DNA: TGTGCCAGCAGTGGGGGTATAGCGGGACTCTACAATGAGCAGTTCTTC

D: TRBD1
J: TRBJ1-1
size: once
V: TRBV10-3
CDR3: CAISESRREYGQGKYTEAFF
DNA: TGTGCCATCAGTGAGTCTAGGAGGGAATACGGACAGGGGAAGTACACTGAAGCTTTCTTT

D: NA
J: TRBJ2-3
size: once
V: TRBV11-2
CDR3: CASSLVQGQDTQYF
DNA: TGTGCCAGCAGCTTAGTTCAGGGGCAAGATACGCAGTATTTT

D: NA
J: TRBJ2-2
size: NA
V: TRBV19
CDR3: CASSIGTLHGELFF
DNA: TGTGCCAGTAGTATCGGGACCCTCCACGGGGAGCTGTTTTTT

D: TRBD1
J: TRBJ1-2
size: NA
V: TRBV28
CDR3: CASSTRTGTNYGYTF
DNA: TGTGCCAGCAGTACCCGGACAGGGACTAACTATGGCTACACCTTC

D: NA
J: TRBJ2-7
size: NA
V: TRBV6-1
CDR3: CASSDAVWAILYF
DNA: TGTGCCAGCAGTGATGCAGTTTGGGCGATCCTTTACTTC

D: TRBD2
J: TRBJ2-1
size: NA
V: TRBV6-1
CDR3: CASSGLAGGTAPRQFF
DNA: TGTGCCAGCAGTGGACTAGCGGGAGGAACTGCACCCCGGCAGTTCTTC

D: NA
J: TRBJ2-7
size: NA
V: TRBV21-1
CDR3: CASKLPGGRSSYEQYF
DNA: TGTGCCAGCAAACTTCCGGGCGGCAGATCCTCCTACGAGCAGTACTTC

D: TRBD1
J: TRBJ2-2
size: NA
V: TRBV29-1
CDR3: CSVERGTGTGELFF
DNA: TGCAGCGTTGAACGGGGGACAGGCACCGGGGAGCTGTTTTTT

D: NA
J: TRBJ1-1
size: NA
V: TRBV4-2
CDR3: CASSQTVGSTEAFF
DNA: TGTGCCAGCAGCCAGACCGTGGGATCTACTGAAGCTTTCTTT

D: NA
J: TRBJ1-1
size: NA
V: TRBV12-5
CDR3: CASRAGRGAVSVNTEAFF
DNA: TGTGCTAGCAGGGCAGGGCGAGGGGCGGTATCGGTGAACACTGAAGCTTTCTTT

D: TRBD1
J: TRBJ1-4
size: NA
V: TRBV2
CDR3: CASTLRQGRNEKLFF
DNA: TGTGCCAGCACCCTCCGACAGGGTAGAAATGAAAAACTGTTTTTT

D: NA
J: TRBJ1-4
size: NA
V: TRBV5-1
CDR3: CASSWTPTNEKLFF
DNA: TGCGCCAGCAGCTGGACTCCAACTAATGAAAAACTGTTTTTT

D: NA
J: TRBJ1-5
size: NA
V: TRBV28
CDR3: CASSLRVGQGIQPQHF
DNA: TGTGCCAGCAGTTTACGGGTTGGGCAGGGGATTCAGCCCCAGCATTTT

D: NA
J: TRBJ1-5
size: once
V: TRBV27
CDR3: CASSLSFGGYNQPQHF
DNA: TGTGCCAGCAGTTTATCGTTCGGCGGATACAATCAGCCCCAGCATTTT

D: NA
J: TRBJ1-5
size: NA
V: TRBV11-2
CDR3: CASSLVGQPQHF
DNA: TGTGCCAGCAGCTTAGTGGGCCAGCCCCAGCATTTT

D: TRBD1
J: TRBJ2-3
size: NA
V: TRBV25-1
CDR3: CASSPSGGTGRADTQYF
DNA: TGTGCCAGCAGTCCTTCGGGTGGGACAGGGAGGGCAGATACGCAGTATTTT

D: NA
J: TRBJ1-5
size: NA
V: TRBV12-2
CDR3: CASRLGDGYNQPQHF
DNA: TGTGCAAGTCGCTTAGGGGACGGTTACAATCAGCCCCAGCATTTT

D: NA
J: TRBJ1-1
size: NA
V: TRBV7-9
CDR3: CASSHVSQGTEAFF
DNA: TGTGCCAGCAGCCATGTGTCCCAAGGCACTGAAGCTTTCTTT

D: TRBD2
J: TRBJ2-1
size: NA
V: TRBV9
CDR3: CATSVTSGLYNEQFF
DNA: TGTGCCACCTCCGTCACTAGCGGACTATACAATGAGCAGTTCTTC

D: NA
J: TRBJ2-7
size: NA
V: TRBV6-1
CDR3: CASSEDGMAGPYYEQYF
DNA: TGTGCCAGCAGTGAAGATGGTATGGCAGGCCCTTACTACGAGCAGTACTTC

D: TRBD2
J: TRBJ2-1
size: NA
V: TRBV7-3
CDR3: CASSPGRGGEQFF
DNA: TGTGCCAGCAGTCCCGGACGGGGGGGTGAGCAGTTCTTC

D: NA
J: TRBJ1-6
size: NA
V: TRBV15
CDR3: CATSRDLGGSSYNSPLHF
DNA: TGTGCCACCAGCAGAGATTTAGGGGGGAGCTCCTATAATTCACCCCTCCACTTT

D: TRBD1
J: TRBJ1-2
size: NA
V: TRBV27
CDR3: CASSSTNSGTGVGYTF
DNA: TGTGCCAGCAGTTCGACAAATTCCGGGACAGGGGTCGGCTACACCTTC

D: NA
J: TRBJ2-2
size: NA
V: TRBV7-8
CDR3: CASSLGGADTGELFF
DNA: TGTGCCAGCAGCTTAGGGGGCGCGGACACCGGGGAGCTGTTTTTT

D: NA
J: TRBJ2-7
size: NA
V: TRBV21-1
CDR3: CASSKDARQGMVYEQYF
DNA: TGTGCCAGCAGCAAAGATGCCAGACAGGGAATGGTCTACGAGCAGTACTTC

D: NA
J: TRBJ2-1
size: NA
V: TRBV15
CDR3: CATSRNTGRNNEQFF
DNA: TGTGCCACCAGCAGAAACACAGGGCGAAACAATGAGCAGTTCTTC

D: NA
J: TRBJ1-2
size: NA
V: TRBV19
CDR3: CASKAPDREGYTF
DNA: TGTGCCAGTAAGGCCCCGGACAGAGAGGGCTACACCTTC

D: NA
J: TRBJ2-1
size: NA
V: TRBV30
CDR3: CAWSDGERLEQFF
DNA: TGTGCCTGGAGTGACGGAGAACGACTAGAGCAGTTCTTC

D: NA
J: TRBJ1-1
size: few
V: TRBV5-5
CDR3: CASSSATLGTEAFF
DNA: TGTGCCAGCAGCTCGGCAACCCTAGGTACTGAAGCTTTCTTT

D: NA
J: TRBJ1-1
size: NA
V: TRBV18
CDR3: CASSPGQNTEAFF
DNA: TGTGCCAGCTCACCAGGGCAGAACACTGAAGCTTTCTTT

D: TRBD1
J: TRBJ1-1
size: NA
V: TRBV6-4
CDR3: CASSRTGNTEAFF
DNA: TGTGCCAGCAGTCGGACAGGGAACACTGAAGCTTTCTTT

D: NA
J: TRBJ1-2
size: NA
V: TRBV5-6
CDR3: CASSLYGPTYGYTF
DNA: TGTGCCAGCAGCTTGTATGGCCCGACCTATGGCTACACCTTC

D: NA
J: TRBJ1-5
size: NA
V: TRBV19
CDR3: CASSGGLSNQPQHF
DNA: TGTGCCAGTAGCGGGGGCTTAAGCAATCAGCCCCAGCATTTT

D: NA
J: TRBJ2-5
size: NA
V: TRBV19
CDR3: CASSWVIRETQYF
DNA: TGTGCCAGTAGTTGGGTTATACGAGAGACCCAGTACTTC

D: NA
J: TRBJ2-2
size: once
V: TRBV5-1
CDR3: CASSLDHTGELFF
DNA: TGCGCCAGCAGCTTGGATCACACCGGGGAGCTGTTTTTT

D: NA
J: TRBJ2-5
size: NA
V: TRBV6-5
CDR3: CASSYSTAAIETQYF
DNA: TGTGCCAGCAGTTACAGTACGGCGGCAATAGAGACCCAGTACTTC

D: TRBD1
J: TRBJ2-4
size: once
V: TRBV2
CDR3: CASSETGSRTGKNIQYF
DNA: TGTGCCAGCAGCGAGACAGGGTCCAGAACCGGGAAAAACATTCAGTACTTC

D: NA
J: TRBJ2-7
size: NA
V: TRBV2
CDR3: CASKGGSYEQYF
DNA: TGTGCCAGCAAGGGAGGATCCTACGAGCAGTACTTC

D: NA
J: TRBJ2-2
size: NA
V: TRBV7-8
CDR3: CASSVRGKAPNTGELFF
DNA: TGTGCCAGCAGCGTGCGGGGTAAAGCCCCGAACACCGGGGAGCTGTTTTTT

D: TRBD1
J: TRBJ2-7
size: NA
V: TRBV5-1
CDR3: CASKTGTGSYEQYF
DNA: TGCGCCAGCAAGACCGGGACAGGATCCTACGAGCAGTACTTC

D: NA
J: TRBJ2-1
size: NA
V: TRBV19
CDR3: CATLGRPSYNEQFF
DNA: TGTGCCACTCTCGGGAGACCCTCCTACAATGAGCAGTTCTTC

D: NA
J: TRBJ1-6
size: NA
V: TRBV25-1
CDR3: CASSEKGAGFSSPLHF
DNA: TGTGCCAGCAGTGAAAAAGGCGCAGGGTTTTCTTCACCCCTCCACTTT